This T cell receptor (beta chain) originates from a study of T cells in Graves' hyperthyroidism and ophthalmopathy. Broader study findings: Blood also showed most of the thyroid clonotypes that were expanded above 0.001.

Amplification targeted TCR beta CDR3 regions from RNA transcripts. Researchers ran a first-round RT-PCR on the TCR CDR3 using the HTBI primer set. TCRdb called the multiplex PCR reads again in MiXCR, with one record for every CDR3 protein. The table shows around 500,000 distinct CDR3 sequences, with around 15% occurring only once. The germline gives CDR1 MNHNS, CDR2 SASEGT. V was clipped by 11 bases and J by 0 bases; unmatched bases: 6. The CDR3 consists of 13 residues. This clonotype came up many times. Antigen: not known. Calling Graves' hyperthyroidism stable meant ophthalmopathy did not progress within 18 months. Newly diagnosed hyperthyroidism patients aged 18 to 65 years had disease lasting under 2 months. Pregnant or lactating patients were excluded, as were those with uncontrolled infection or other autoimmune disease.

The chain has TRBV6-1 and TRBJ1-1; 7 bases line up with TRBD1. This receptor was taken from a woman in her 40s with Graves' hyperthyroidism. The sample was blood. CDR3 in DNA: TGTGCCGGTGGGGACAGCATGAACACTGAAGCTTTCTTT. Its translation: CAGGDSMNTEAFF.